This TCR beta chain was retrieved from a study of blood T cells in healthy people across ages. Study-wide findings and caveats: As age increased, TCR beta diversity per million T cells fell in a roughly linear fashion.

This clonotype appeared many times. Antigen: not known. CDR3 size: 16 residues. CDR1 is SGDLS and CDR2 is YYNGEE in the germline V gene. V was trimmed by 4 bases and J by 4 bases, leaving 19 bases between them. Using a J-beta primer mix together with a sample-barcoded 5' primer, a second PCR was run for 7 to 11 cycles. Using its own MiXCR run on the 5' RACE reads, TCRdb lists one record per CDR3 protein. In the table there are 800,000 or so distinct CDR3 sequences, around 25% of which are singletons. This sample was shared with a second study, whose subject was T cells of mothers and their children. From that report: Per mother, over 9.5 million TCR beta CDR3 reads were obtained; per child, about 3 million. Comparable shaping of TCR recombination output by thymic selection was observed in related and unrelated pairs.

The sequence came from a boy between 5 and 17 years old in good health. V and J are TRBV9 and TRBJ2-3; tentative D call: TRBD2 (6 bases). Source material: blood. This CDR3 reads CASSRGDSSRSDTQYF. The CDR3 DNA follows: TGTGCCAGCAGCCGAGGGGACTCCTCGCGGTCAGATACGCAGTATTTT.